This T cell receptor (beta chain) was sequenced during a study of post-analysis software for immune sequencing data. Broader study findings: In patients, TRBV5-6, TRBV5-1 and TRBV20-1 belonged to several TRBV segments found more frequently than in controls.

Researchers reported that TCR beta cDNA libraries carried unique molecular identifiers. Via MiXCR, TCRdb re-called the PCR reads, giving one row per CDR3 protein. In the table there are over 700,000 distinct CDR3 sequences, roughly 30% of which are singletons. Turning to this clonotype: The antigen is undetermined.

The ends were cut back, 0 bases at V and 13 bases at J, with 17 bases in the middle. This CDR3 spans 14 amino acids. CDR1 SGDLS and CDR2 YYNGEE come from the germline V gene. Input material: blood. The receptor comes from a girl aged 5 to 17 with multiple sclerosis. The V and J genes are TRBV9 and TRBJ2-4; D is perhaps TRBD2 (5 bases). CDR3 DNA sequence: TGTGCCAGCAGCGTAGGCGGTATTCGGGAACAGCAGTACTTC. Translating it yields CASSVGGIREQQYF.